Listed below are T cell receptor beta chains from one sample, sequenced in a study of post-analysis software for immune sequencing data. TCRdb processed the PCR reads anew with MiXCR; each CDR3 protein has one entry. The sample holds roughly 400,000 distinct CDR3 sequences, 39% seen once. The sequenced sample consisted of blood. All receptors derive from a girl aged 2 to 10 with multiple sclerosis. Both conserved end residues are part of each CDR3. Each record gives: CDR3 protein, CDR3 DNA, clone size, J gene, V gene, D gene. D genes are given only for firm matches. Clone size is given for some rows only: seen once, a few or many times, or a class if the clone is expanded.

CDR3aa: CASISGTGDNEQFF
CDR3nt: TGCGCCAGCATCTCCGGGACAGGGGACAATGAGCAGTTCTTC
abundance: NA
j_gene: TRBJ2-1
v_gene: TRBV5-1
d_gene: TRBD1

CDR3aa: CSVLDRSMNTEAFF
CDR3nt: TGCAGCGTTCTGGACAGATCCATGAACACTGAAGCTTTCTTT
abundance: NA
j_gene: TRBJ1-1
v_gene: TRBV29-1
d_gene: NA

CDR3aa: CASSRGQGWIDEQFF
CDR3nt: TGCGCCAGCAGCAGGGGACAGGGGTGGATTGATGAGCAGTTCTTC
abundance: NA
j_gene: TRBJ2-1
v_gene: TRBV5-1
d_gene: TRBD1

CDR3aa: CASSPDSSGTEAFF
CDR3nt: TGTGCCAGCAGCCCAGACAGTTCCGGCACTGAAGCTTTCTTT
abundance: NA
j_gene: TRBJ1-1
v_gene: TRBV7-9
d_gene: NA

CDR3aa: CASSQGGNTEAFF
CDR3nt: TGCGCCAGCAGCCAGGGGGGGAACACTGAAGCTTTCTTT
abundance: NA
j_gene: TRBJ1-1
v_gene: TRBV5-1
d_gene: TRBD1

CDR3aa: CASSTPRTPYSYEQYF
CDR3nt: TGTGCCAGCAGCACCCCCAGGACTCCTTACTCCTACGAGCAGTACTTC
abundance: few
j_gene: TRBJ2-7
v_gene: TRBV28
d_gene: NA

CDR3aa: CASSQDRGAGGDTQYF
CDR3nt: TGCGCCAGCAGCCAAGATCGGGGAGCGGGTGGAGATACGCAGTATTTT
abundance: NA
j_gene: TRBJ2-3
v_gene: TRBV4-1
d_gene: NA

CDR3aa: CSVGGTSRNYNEQFF
CDR3nt: TGCAGCGTTGGGGGGACTAGTCGGAATTACAATGAGCAGTTCTTC
abundance: NA
j_gene: TRBJ2-1
v_gene: TRBV29-1
d_gene: TRBD2

CDR3aa: CASSYEGTNYEQYF
CDR3nt: TGTGCCAGCAGCTACGAGGGGACTAACTACGAGCAGTACTTC
abundance: few
j_gene: TRBJ2-7
v_gene: TRBV6-5
d_gene: TRBD2

CDR3aa: CASREVVGTGDNEQYF
CDR3nt: TGTGCCAGCAGGGAAGTGGTCGGGACAGGGGACAATGAGCAGTACTTC
abundance: NA
j_gene: TRBJ2-5
v_gene: TRBV6-1
d_gene: TRBD1

CDR3aa: CASSLGAGRAYGYTF
CDR3nt: TGTGCCAGCAGTTTAGGGGCAGGGAGGGCTTATGGCTACACCTTC
abundance: NA
j_gene: TRBJ1-2
v_gene: TRBV12-3/TRBV12-4
d_gene: NA

CDR3aa: CASSSGPSADTQYF
CDR3nt: TGCGCCAGCAGTTCGGGACCCTCAGCAGATACGCAGTATTTT
abundance: few
j_gene: TRBJ2-3
v_gene: TRBV5-1
d_gene: NA

CDR3aa: CATGTAQSYEQYF
CDR3nt: TGTGCCACGGGGACAGCCCAATCCTACGAGCAGTACTTC
abundance: NA
j_gene: TRBJ2-7
v_gene: TRBV19
d_gene: TRBD1

CDR3aa: CASGAGTGINYTF
CDR3nt: TGTGCCAGCGGAGCCGGGACAGGGATTAACTACACCTTC
abundance: NA
j_gene: TRBJ1-2
v_gene: TRBV28
d_gene: TRBD1

CDR3aa: CAANFPGVAVYGYTF
CDR3nt: TGTGCCGCCAATTTCCCCGGGGTTGCGGTTTATGGCTACACCTTC
abundance: few
j_gene: TRBJ1-2
v_gene: TRBV6-4
d_gene: NA

CDR3aa: CSATPGLAVPYNEQFF
CDR3nt: TGCAGTGCTACGCCGGGACTAGCGGTGCCCTACAATGAGCAGTTCTTC
abundance: once
j_gene: TRBJ2-1
v_gene: TRBV20-1
d_gene: TRBD2

CDR3aa: CASSHTSGYNEQFF
CDR3nt: TGTGCCAGCAGTCATACTAGCGGCTACAATGAGCAGTTCTTC
abundance: NA
j_gene: TRBJ2-1
v_gene: TRBV7-2
d_gene: TRBD2

CDR3aa: CAISKTGDSNQPQHF
CDR3nt: TGTGCCATCAGTAAAACAGGGGATAGCAATCAGCCCCAGCATTTT
abundance: once
j_gene: TRBJ1-5
v_gene: TRBV10-3
d_gene: TRBD1

CDR3aa: CSAFRTSGSETQYF
CDR3nt: TGCAGTGCTTTCCGGACTAGCGGGAGTGAGACCCAGTACTTC
abundance: few
j_gene: TRBJ2-5
v_gene: TRBV20-1
d_gene: TRBD2

CDR3aa: CSANNRGPNYGYTF
CDR3nt: TGCAGTGCTAATAACAGGGGGCCTAACTATGGCTACACCTTC
abundance: NA
j_gene: TRBJ1-2
v_gene: TRBV20-1
d_gene: TRBD1

CDR3aa: CSSTYGGRAGETQYF
CDR3nt: TGCAGCTCCACTTACGGCGGGAGGGCCGGGGAGACCCAGTACTTC
abundance: few
j_gene: TRBJ2-5
v_gene: TRBV29-1
d_gene: TRBD2

CDR3aa: CASSSTGMETQYF
CDR3nt: TGCGCCAGCAGCTCCACAGGGATGGAGACCCAGTACTTC
abundance: NA
j_gene: TRBJ2-5
v_gene: TRBV5-1
d_gene: NA

CDR3aa: CASSEWGYGYTF
CDR3nt: TGTGCCAGCAGTGAATGGGGTTATGGCTACACCTTC
abundance: few
j_gene: TRBJ1-2
v_gene: TRBV25-1
d_gene: NA

CDR3aa: CASSLAPVLAGGPTAQYF
CDR3nt: TGTGCCAGCAGCTTAGCGCCAGTACTAGCGGGAGGCCCCACGGCGCAGTATTTT
abundance: NA
j_gene: TRBJ2-3
v_gene: TRBV7-9
d_gene: TRBD2

CDR3aa: CASSPPGTDTQYF
CDR3nt: TGTGCCAGCTCACCCCCTGGCACAGATACGCAGTATTTT
abundance: many
j_gene: TRBJ2-3
v_gene: TRBV18
d_gene: NA

CDR3aa: CSVEFPLNTEAFF
CDR3nt: TGCAGCGTTGAGTTTCCGCTGAACACTGAAGCTTTCTTT
abundance: few
j_gene: TRBJ1-1
v_gene: TRBV29-1
d_gene: NA

CDR3aa: CSVIRGGSEAFF
CDR3nt: TGCAGCGTTATCCGGGGCGGGTCTGAAGCTTTCTTT
abundance: NA
j_gene: TRBJ1-1
v_gene: TRBV29-1
d_gene: NA

CDR3aa: CASTPGQGMAYYGYTF
CDR3nt: TGTGCCAGCACCCCGGGACAGGGGATGGCTTACTATGGCTACACCTTC
abundance: few
j_gene: TRBJ1-2
v_gene: TRBV28
d_gene: TRBD1

CDR3aa: CSVGTGGTEAFF
CDR3nt: TGCAGCGTTGGGACAGGGGGCACTGAAGCTTTCTTT
abundance: few
j_gene: TRBJ1-1
v_gene: TRBV29-1
d_gene: TRBD1

CDR3aa: CASSPTWGRGTYGYTF
CDR3nt: TGTGCCAGCAGCCCAACGTGGGGGCGCGGGACCTATGGCTACACCTTC
abundance: NA
j_gene: TRBJ1-2
v_gene: TRBV27
d_gene: NA

CDR3aa: CSVRHLMNTEAFF
CDR3nt: TGCAGCGTCAGACACCTCATGAACACTGAAGCTTTCTTT
abundance: few
j_gene: TRBJ1-1
v_gene: TRBV29-1
d_gene: NA

CDR3aa: CASSPPGQGYGCTF
CDR3nt: TGTGCCAGCTCACCACCGGGACAGGGCTATGGCTGCACCTTC
abundance: NA
j_gene: TRBJ1-2
v_gene: TRBV18
d_gene: TRBD1